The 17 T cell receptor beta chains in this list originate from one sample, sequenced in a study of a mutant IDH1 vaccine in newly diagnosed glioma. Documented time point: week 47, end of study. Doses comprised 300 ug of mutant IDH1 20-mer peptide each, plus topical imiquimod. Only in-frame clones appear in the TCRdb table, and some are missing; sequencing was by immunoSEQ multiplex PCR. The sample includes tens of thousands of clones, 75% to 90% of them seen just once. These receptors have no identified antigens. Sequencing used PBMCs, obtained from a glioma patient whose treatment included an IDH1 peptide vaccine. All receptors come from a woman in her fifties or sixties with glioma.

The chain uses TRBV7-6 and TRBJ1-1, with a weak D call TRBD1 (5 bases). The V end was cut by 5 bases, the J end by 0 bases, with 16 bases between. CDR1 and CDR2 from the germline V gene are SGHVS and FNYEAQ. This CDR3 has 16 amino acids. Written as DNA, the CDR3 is TGTGCCAGCAGCCCATCTTTAGGGGCGATGAACACTGAAGCTTTCTTT. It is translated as CASSPSLGAMNTEAFF.

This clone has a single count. Here the CDR3 reads CASSPGTGGYEQYF. CDR3 bases: TGTGCCAGCAGCCCAGGGACAGGGGGCTACGAGCAGTACTTC. The chain carries TRBV5-4 and TRBJ2-7, with 11 bases identical to TRBD1. This CDR3 region has 14 residues. The V segment lost 4 bases and the J segment 3 bases; nucleotides outside the gene matches: 3. The V gene's germline CDR1 is SGHNT and CDR2 YYREEE (reference sequence). The variable domain in full, completed from reference TRBV5-4 and TRBJ2-7, reads ETGVTQSPTHLIKTRGQQVTLRCSSQSGHNTVSWYQQALGQGPQFIFQYYREEENGRGNFPPRFSGLQFPNYSSELNVNALELDDSALYLCASSPGTGGYEQYFGPGTRLTVT.

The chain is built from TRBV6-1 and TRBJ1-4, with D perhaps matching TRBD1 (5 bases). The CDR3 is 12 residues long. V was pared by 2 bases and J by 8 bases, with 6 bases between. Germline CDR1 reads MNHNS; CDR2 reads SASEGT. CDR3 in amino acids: CASSEQGEKLFF. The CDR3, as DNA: TGTGCCAGCAGTGAACAGGGCGAAAAACTGTTTTTT.

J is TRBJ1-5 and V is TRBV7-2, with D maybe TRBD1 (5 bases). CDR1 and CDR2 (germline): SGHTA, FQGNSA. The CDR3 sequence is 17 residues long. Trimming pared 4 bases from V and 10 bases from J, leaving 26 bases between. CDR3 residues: CASSSTGAGTWVQPQHF. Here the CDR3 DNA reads TGTGCCAGCAGCTCCACTGGAGCCGGGACGTGGGTGCAACCCCAGCATTTT.

The CDR3 coding sequence is TGTGCCAGCAGCAAAACAGGGGACAACACTGAAGCTTTCTTT. Translating gives CASSKTGDNTEAFF. The chain links TRBV5-4 to TRBJ1-1, with 7 bases that match TRBD1. The CDR3 covers 14 residues. Trimming took 4 bases from V and 2 from J; bases not matched to a gene: 5. Germline V gives CDR1 SGHNT, CDR2 YYREEE (reference sequence).

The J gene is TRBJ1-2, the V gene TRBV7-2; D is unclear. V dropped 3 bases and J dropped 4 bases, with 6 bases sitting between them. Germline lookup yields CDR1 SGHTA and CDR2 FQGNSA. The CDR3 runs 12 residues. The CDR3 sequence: CASSFGSYGYTF. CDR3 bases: TGTGCCAGCAGCTTTGGCAGCTATGGCTACACCTTC. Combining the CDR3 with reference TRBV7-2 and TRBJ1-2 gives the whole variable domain GAGVSQSPSNKVTEKGKDVELRCDPISGHTALYWYRQSLGQGLEFLIYFQGNSAPDKSGLPSDRFSAERTGGSVSTLTIQRTQQEDSAVYLCASSFGSYGYTFGSGTRLTVV.

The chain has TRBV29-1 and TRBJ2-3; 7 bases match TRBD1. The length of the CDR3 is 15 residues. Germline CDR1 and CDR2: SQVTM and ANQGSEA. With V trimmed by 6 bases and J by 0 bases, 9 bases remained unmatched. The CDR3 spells CSVKDRPRSTDTQYF. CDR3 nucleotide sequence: TGCAGCGTCAAGGACAGGCCTAGGAGCACAGATACGCAGTATTTT.

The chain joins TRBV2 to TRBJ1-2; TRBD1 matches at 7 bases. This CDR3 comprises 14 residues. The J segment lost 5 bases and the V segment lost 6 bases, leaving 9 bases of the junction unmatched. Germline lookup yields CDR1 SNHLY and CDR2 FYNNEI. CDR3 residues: CASRTRQGRYGYTF. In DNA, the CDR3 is TGTGCCAGCAGGACCCGACAGGGCCGGTATGGCTACACCTTC. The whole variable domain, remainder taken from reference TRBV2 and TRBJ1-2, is EPEVTQTPSHQVTQMGQEVILRCVPISNHLYFYWYRQILGQKVEFLVSFYNNEISEKSEIFDDQFSVERPDGSNFTLKIRSTKLEDSAMYFCASRTRQGRYGYTFGSGTRLTVV.

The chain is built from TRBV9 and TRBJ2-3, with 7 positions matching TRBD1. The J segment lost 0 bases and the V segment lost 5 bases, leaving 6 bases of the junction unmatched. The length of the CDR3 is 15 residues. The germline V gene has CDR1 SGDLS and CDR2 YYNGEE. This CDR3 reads CASSEGQFSTDTQYF. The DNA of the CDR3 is TGTGCCAGCAGTGAGGGACAGTTTAGCACAGATACGCAGTATTTT.

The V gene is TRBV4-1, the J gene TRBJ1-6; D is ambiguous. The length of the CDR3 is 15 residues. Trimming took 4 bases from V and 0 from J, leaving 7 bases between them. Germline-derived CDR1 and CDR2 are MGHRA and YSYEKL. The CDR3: CASSLGVSYNSPLHF. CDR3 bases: TGCGCCAGCAGCCTCGGGGTCTCCTATAATTCACCCCTCCACTTT.

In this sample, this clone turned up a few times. The CDR3 DNA reads as TGTGCCAGTAGCTGGGACAGGGTGGGCAATTCACCCCTCCACTTT. This encodes CASSWDRVGNSPLHF. This rearrangement joins TRBV19 to TRBJ1-6, with 9 bases that match TRBD1. The germline V gene encodes CDR1 LNHDA and CDR2 SQIVND (reference sequence). V shed 6 bases, J shed 7 bases, and the junction held 7 bases outside the gene matches. CDR3 length: 15 residues.

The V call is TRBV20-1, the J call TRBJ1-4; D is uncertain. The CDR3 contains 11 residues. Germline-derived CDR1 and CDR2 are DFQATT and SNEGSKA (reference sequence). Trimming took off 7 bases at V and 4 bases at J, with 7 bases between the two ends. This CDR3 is CSVSDNEKLFF. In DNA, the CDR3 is TGCAGTGTGTCTGATAATGAAAAACTGTTTTTT.

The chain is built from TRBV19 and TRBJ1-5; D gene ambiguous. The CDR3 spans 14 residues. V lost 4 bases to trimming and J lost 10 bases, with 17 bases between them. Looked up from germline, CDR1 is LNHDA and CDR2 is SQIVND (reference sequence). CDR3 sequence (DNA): TGTGCCAGTAGTACCTACAGACAAGGTTCTCCCCAGCATTTT. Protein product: CASSTYRQGSPQHF.

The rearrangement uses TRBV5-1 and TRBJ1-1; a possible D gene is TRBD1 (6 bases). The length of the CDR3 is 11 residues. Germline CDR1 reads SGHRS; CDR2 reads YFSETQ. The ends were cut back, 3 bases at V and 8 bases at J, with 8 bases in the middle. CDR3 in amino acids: CASSSRGEAFF. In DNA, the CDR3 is TGCGCCAGCAGCTCCAGGGGAGAAGCTTTCTTT.

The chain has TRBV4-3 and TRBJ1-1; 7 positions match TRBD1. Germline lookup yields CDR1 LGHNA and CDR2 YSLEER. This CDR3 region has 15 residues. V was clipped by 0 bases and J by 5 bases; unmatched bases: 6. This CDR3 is CASSQDGQGGTEAFF. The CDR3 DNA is TGCGCCAGCAGCCAAGACGGTCAGGGGGGTACTGAAGCTTTCTTT.

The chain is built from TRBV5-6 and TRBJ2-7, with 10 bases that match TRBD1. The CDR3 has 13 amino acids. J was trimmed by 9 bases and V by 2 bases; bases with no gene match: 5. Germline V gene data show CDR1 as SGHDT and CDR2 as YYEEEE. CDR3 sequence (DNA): TGTGCCAGCAGCTTAGAGGACAGGGGGGTGCAGTACTTC. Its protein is CASSLEDRGVQYF. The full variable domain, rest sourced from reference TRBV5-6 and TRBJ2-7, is DAGVTQSPTHLIKTRGQQVTLRCSPKSGHDTVSWYQQALGQGPQFIFQYYEEEERQRGNFPDRFSGHQFPNYSSELNVNALLLGDSALYLCASSLEDRGVQYFGPGTRLTVT.

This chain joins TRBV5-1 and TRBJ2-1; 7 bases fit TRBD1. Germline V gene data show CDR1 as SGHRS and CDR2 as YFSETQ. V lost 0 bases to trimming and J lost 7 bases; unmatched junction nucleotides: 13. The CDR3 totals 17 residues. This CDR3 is CASSLGGTAPPGNEQFF. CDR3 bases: TGCGCCAGCAGCTTGGGGGGGACAGCACCCCCAGGGAATGAGCAGTTCTTC.